These 5 T cell receptor beta chains were all obtained from the same sample, sequenced in a study of post-analysis software for immune sequencing data. Study-wide findings and caveats: Patients had higher frequencies than controls of five TRBV segments, including TRBV5-6, TRBV5-1 and TRBV20-1.

TCR beta cDNA libraries included unique molecular identifiers. From the PCR reads, TCRdb called clonotypes with MiXCR, one entry per CDR3 protein. The sample shows under 900,000 distinct CDR3 sequences, roughly 50% of them seen only once. These TCRs are of unknown antigen specificity. Sequenced material: blood. Receptors originate from a girl aged 10 to 17 with multiple sclerosis.

This clonotype occurred a few times. The chain carries TRBV11-2 and TRBJ1-1; no clear D gene. Per the germline V gene, CDR1 is SGHAT and CDR2 is FQNNGV. V lost 1 base, J lost 3 bases, and 12 bases lay in between. The CDR3 covers 15 residues. CDR3 in amino acids: CASSLATGIYTEAFF. In DNA, the CDR3 is TGTGCCAGCAGCTTAGCGACCGGGATATACACTGAAGCTTTCTTT.

The V and J genes are TRBV3-1 and TRBJ1-6; D is unclear. Trimming pared 2 bases from V and 8 bases from J, leaving 13 bases between. Germline CDR1 and CDR2: LGHDT and YNNKEL (reference sequence). CDR3 length: 15 amino acids. Here the CDR3 reads CASSQPGGFHSPLHF. CDR3 coding DNA: TGTGCCAGCAGCCAACCAGGTGGTTTCCATTCACCCCTCCACTTT.

The V and J genes are TRBV4-2 and TRBJ2-5; D gene unclear. The ends were cut back, 0 bases at V and 4 bases at J, with 6 bases in the middle. Germline V lookup: CDR1 LGHNA, CDR2 YNFKEQ. The CDR3 is made up of 13 amino acids. CDR3 loop: CASSQEQGETQYF. The CDR3 DNA reads TGTGCCAGCAGCCAAGAGCAAGGAGAGACCCAGTACTTC.

The chain links TRBV7-2 to TRBJ2-5, with a possible D match to TRBD2 (5 bases). The ends were cut back, 4 bases at V and 5 bases at J, with 14 bases in the middle. Germline loops: CDR1 SGHTA, CDR2 FQGNSA. The CDR3 runs 14 residues. CDR3 in DNA: TGTGCCAGCAGCTCCTCGACGGGGAAGGAGACCCAGTACTTC. As protein: CASSSSTGKETQYF.

CDR3 bases: TGCAGTGCTAGTTTCAGCGGGGGTGGGAACAATGAGCAGTTCTTC. Amino acids: CSASFSGGGNNEQFF. This sequence joins TRBV20-1 and TRBJ2-1; the match to TRBD2 covers 8 bases. Germline V CDR1 and CDR2: DFQATT, SNEGSKA (reference sequence). The CDR3 length is 15 residues. V was clipped by 3 bases and J by 5 bases; unmatched bases: 9.